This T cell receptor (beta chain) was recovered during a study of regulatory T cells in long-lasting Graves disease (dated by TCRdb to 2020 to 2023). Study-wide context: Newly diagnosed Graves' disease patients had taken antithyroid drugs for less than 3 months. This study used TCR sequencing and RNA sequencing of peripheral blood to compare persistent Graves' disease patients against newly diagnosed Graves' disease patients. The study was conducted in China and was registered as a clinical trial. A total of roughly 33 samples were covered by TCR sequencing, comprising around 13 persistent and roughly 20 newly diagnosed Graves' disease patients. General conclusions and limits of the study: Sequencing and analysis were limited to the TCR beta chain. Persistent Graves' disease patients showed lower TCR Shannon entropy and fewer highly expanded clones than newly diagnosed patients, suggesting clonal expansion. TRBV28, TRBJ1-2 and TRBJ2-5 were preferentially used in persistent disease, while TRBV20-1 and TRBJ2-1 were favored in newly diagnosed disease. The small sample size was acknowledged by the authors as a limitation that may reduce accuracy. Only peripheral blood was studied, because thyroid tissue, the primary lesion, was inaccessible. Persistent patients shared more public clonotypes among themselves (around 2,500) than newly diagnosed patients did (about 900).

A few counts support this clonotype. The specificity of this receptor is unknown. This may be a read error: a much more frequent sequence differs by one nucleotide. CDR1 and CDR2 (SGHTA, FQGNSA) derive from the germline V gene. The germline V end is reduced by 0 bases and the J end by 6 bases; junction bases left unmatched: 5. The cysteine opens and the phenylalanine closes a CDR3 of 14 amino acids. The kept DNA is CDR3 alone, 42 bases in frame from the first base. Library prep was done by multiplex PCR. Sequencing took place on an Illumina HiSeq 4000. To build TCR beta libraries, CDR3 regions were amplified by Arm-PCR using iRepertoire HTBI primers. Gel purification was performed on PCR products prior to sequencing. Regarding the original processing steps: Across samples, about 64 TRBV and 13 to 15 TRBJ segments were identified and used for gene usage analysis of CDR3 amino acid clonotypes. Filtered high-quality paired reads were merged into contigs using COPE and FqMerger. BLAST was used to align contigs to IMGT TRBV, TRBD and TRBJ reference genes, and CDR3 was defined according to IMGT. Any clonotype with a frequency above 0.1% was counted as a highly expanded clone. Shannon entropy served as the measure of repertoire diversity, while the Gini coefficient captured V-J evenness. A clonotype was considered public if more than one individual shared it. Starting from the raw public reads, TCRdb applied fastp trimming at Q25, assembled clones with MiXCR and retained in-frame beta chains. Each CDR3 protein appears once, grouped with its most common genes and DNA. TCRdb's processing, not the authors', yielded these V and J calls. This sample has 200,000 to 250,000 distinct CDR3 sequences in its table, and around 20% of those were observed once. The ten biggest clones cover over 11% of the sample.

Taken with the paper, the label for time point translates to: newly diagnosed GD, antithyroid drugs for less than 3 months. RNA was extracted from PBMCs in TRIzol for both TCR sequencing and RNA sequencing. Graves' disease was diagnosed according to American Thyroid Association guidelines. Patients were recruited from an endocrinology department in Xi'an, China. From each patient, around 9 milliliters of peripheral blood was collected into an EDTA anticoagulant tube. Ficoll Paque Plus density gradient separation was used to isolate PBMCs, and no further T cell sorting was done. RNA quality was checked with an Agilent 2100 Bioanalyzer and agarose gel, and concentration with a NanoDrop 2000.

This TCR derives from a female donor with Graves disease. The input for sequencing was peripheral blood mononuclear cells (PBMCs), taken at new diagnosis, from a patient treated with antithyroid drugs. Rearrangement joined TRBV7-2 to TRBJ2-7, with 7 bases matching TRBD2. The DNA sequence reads TGTGCCAGCAGCTTAGCGCAGCGGGAATTCGAGCAGTACTTC. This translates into CASSLAQREFEQYF.